The 2 T cell receptor beta chains below were found in one sample sequenced in a study of T cells in placental villitis. Sequencing used immunoSEQ v4. Method: immunoSEQ multiplex PCR; TCRdb's copy keeps in-frame clones and lacks some. This sample carries roughly 880 clones, roughly 83% of them seen once, and the ten largest clones take about 12%. These TCRs are of unknown antigen specificity. Findings of the study overall: Median clonality was 0.057 in villitis of unknown etiology placentae versus 0.0055 to 0.006 in controls.

Material: placental tissue containing maternal and fetal cells. The receptors shown here come from a human patient with villitis of unknown etiology; the placental T cells may come from both mother and fetus.

The chain recombines TRBV2 with TRBJ2-5; TRBD1 matches 7 bases. The CDR3 has 16 amino acids. V lost 5 bases and J lost 5; bases outside the gene matches: 14. Germline V gene lookup returns CDR1 SNHLY and CDR2 FYNNEI. CDR3: CASSKDPGQYMETQYF. The CDR3 DNA reads as TGTGCCAGCAGTAAAGACCCGGGACAGTATATGGAGACCCAGTACTTC.

This clone was recorded only once. This sample includes further DNA sequences coding for the same CDR3. The chain links TRBV5-8 to TRBJ2-7; TRBD1 is a possible D gene (5 bases). In germline, CDR1 is SGHTS, CDR2 YDEGEE. Between the trimmed V and J ends, which lost 5 bases and 0 bases, there was a span of 15 bases. The CDR3 covers 15 residues. For the CDR3, the DNA is TGTGCCAGCAGTTTGAAGGGGCCGAGCTCCTACGAGCAGTACGTC. Its translation: CASSLKGPSSYEQYV.